The 17 T cell receptor beta chains given below trace back to one sample, sequenced in a study of CXCR3-negative and CXCR3-positive naive CD8 T cells. Each TRB cDNA library was prepared by 5' RACE (with UMI labels). TCRdb reworked the 5' RACE reads into one entry per CDR3 protein, no DNA. The table lists approximately 47,000 distinct CDR3 sequences. The sequencing input was naive CXCR3- CD8+ T cells from blood. Subset specified: CD45RO-CCR7+CD27+CD95- naive CD8+ T cells lacking CXCR3 (TNR3-). These receptor sequences come from a human donor in good health. Some clones in this sample may be carry-over from other donors' samples.

The chain uses TRBV28 and TRBJ2-2; TCRdb calls TRBD2, which cannot be checked without DNA. This CDR3 is built from 17 residues. Per the germline V gene, CDR1 is MDHEN and CDR2 is SYDVKM. CDR3 amino acids: CASSSYHSGTQFGELFF.

This chain links TRBV27 with TRBJ2-5; TCRdb returns TRBD1, unconfirmable since there is no DNA. Germline lookup yields CDR1 MNHEY and CDR2 SMNVEV (reference sequence). The CDR3 is made up of 15 amino acids. The chain's CDR3 is CASSGYRDSQETQYF.

This chain joins TRBV7-3 and TRBJ2-1; as DNA is missing, the TRBD1 call by TCRdb cannot be tested. CDR3 length: 15 residues. Looked up from germline, CDR1 is SGHTA and CDR2 is FQGTGA. CDR3 region: CASSFTGGILSEQFF.

The genes are TRBV12-3 or TRBV12-4 and TRBJ2-3; absent DNA, TCRdb's TRBD2 call cannot be checked. This CDR3 comprises 14 residues. The CDR3 protein is CASSQSGGRDTQYF.

The chain joins TRBV2 to TRBJ1-2. From germline, CDR1 is SNHLY and CDR2 FYNNEI. The CDR3 consists of 13 residues. CDR3 sequence reads: CASSEPEDYGYTF.

The rearrangement joins TRBV27 to TRBJ2-7; TCRdb indicates TRBD2, and absent DNA this call remains unverified. The CDR3 covers 15 residues. Looked up from germline, CDR1 is MNHEY and CDR2 is SMNVEV (reference sequence). CDR3 loop: CASSLSGAFGGEQYF.

The chain has TRBV6-4 and TRBJ2-4; TCRdb's D call, TRBD1, is unchecked because there is no DNA. The CDR3 length is 16 residues. Germline V gives CDR1 MRHNA, CDR2 SNTAGT. The CDR3 spells CASSPDSGTGRDIQYF.

The chain is built from TRBV4-1 and TRBJ2-1; checking the TCRdb D call of TRBD1 is not possible without DNA. The CDR3 is made up of 15 amino acids. Germline V gene data show CDR1 as MGHRA and CDR2 as YSYEKL. This CDR3 is CASSQGETSYNEQFF.

This chain links TRBV5-6 with TRBJ1-2; the D call of TRBD1 rests on TCRdb alone, since no DNA is present to check it. Germline values: CDR1 SGHDT, CDR2 YYEEEE. The CDR3 length is 15 residues. The CDR3 reads CASSPQTGGVYGYTF.

The V gene is TRBV5-6, the J gene TRBJ2-5; the TCRdb D gene call, TRBD1, has no DNA to confirm it. The CDR3 covers 16 residues. Germline values: CDR1 SGHDT, CDR2 YYEEEE. CDR3 region: CASSLAPGAIQETQYF.

The CDR3 loop is CASSEGVDGANVLTF. The rearrangement uses TRBV6-1 and TRBJ2-6. The CDR3 loop spans 15 amino acids. CDR1 and CDR2 from the germline V gene are MNHNS and SASEGT.

This chain connects TRBV29-1 to TRBJ2-1; TCRdb calls TRBD1, which cannot be checked without DNA. CDR3 length equals 14 residues. Germline CDR1 is SQVTM and CDR2 is ANQGSEA. The CDR3 is CSAECRAEYNEQFF.

V usage is TRBV29-1 and J usage is TRBJ2-3. CDR1 and CDR2 from the germline V gene are SQVTM and ANQGSEA. The CDR3 loop spans 12 amino acids. CDR3 region: CSVVEVSDTQYF.

The rearrangement links TRBV29-1 to TRBJ2-7; as DNA is missing, the TRBD1 call by TCRdb cannot be tested. Germline CDR1 SQVTM, CDR2 ANQGSEA. The CDR3 spans 11 residues. This CDR3 is CSVQVFYEQYF.

The gene calls are TRBV28 and TRBJ2-1. CDR3 size: 14 residues. Germline-derived CDR1 and CDR2 are MDHEN and SYDVKM. This CDR3 reads CASSLTRSVNEQFF.

The chain carries TRBV20-1 and TRBJ2-1; lacking DNA, the TRBD2 call made by TCRdb goes unchecked. The CDR3 has 16 residues. Germline V lookup: CDR1 DFQATT, CDR2 SNEGSKA (reference sequence). CDR3 sequence reads: CSASPLTSGSYNEQFF.

This sequence joins TRBV4-3 and TRBJ2-1; the TCRdb call, TRBD1, lacks DNA for checking. CDR1 and CDR2 from the germline V gene are LGHNA and YSLEER. This CDR3 region has 15 residues. This CDR3 is CASSQDWSGGYKPFF.